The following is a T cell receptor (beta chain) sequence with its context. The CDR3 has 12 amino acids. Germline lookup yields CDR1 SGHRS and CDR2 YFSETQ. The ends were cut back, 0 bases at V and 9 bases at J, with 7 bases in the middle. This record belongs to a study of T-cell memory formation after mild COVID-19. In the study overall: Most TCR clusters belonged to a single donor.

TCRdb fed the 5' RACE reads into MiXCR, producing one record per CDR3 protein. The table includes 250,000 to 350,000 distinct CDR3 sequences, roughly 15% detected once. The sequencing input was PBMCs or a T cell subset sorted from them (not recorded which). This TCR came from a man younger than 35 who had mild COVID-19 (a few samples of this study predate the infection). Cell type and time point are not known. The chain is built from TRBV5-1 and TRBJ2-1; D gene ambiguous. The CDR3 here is CASSLVVGEQFF. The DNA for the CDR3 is TGCGCCAGCAGCTTGGTTGTCGGTGAGCAGTTCTTC.